These T cell receptor beta chains were read from a single sample in a study of T cell changes during pregnancy in multiple sclerosis. TCRdb keeps only in-frame clones here, not all; method: immunoSEQ multiplex PCR. The sample gives fewer than 60,000 clones, about nine tenths of which show up once; 0.64% is in the top ten. The specimen comprised CD4+ T cells from peripheral blood mononuclear cells, sampled after pregnancy. These TCRs come from a female donor with multiple sclerosis, enrolled in a pregnancy study. Each CDR3 is given with its conserved first and last residue. D genes are given only for firm matches. Size is omitted from some rows. Given values are once, few, many or a class for expanded clones.

j_gene	abundance	v_gene	d_gene	CDR3nt	CDR3aa
TRBJ1-1	.	TRBV7-9	TRBD1	TGTGCCAGCAGCGGACAGGGAGGCACTGAAGCTTTCTTT	CASSGQGGTEAFF
TRBJ2-1	.	TRBV19	TRBD2	TGTGCCAGTAGTACTAGCGGAAGCTCCTACAATGAGCAGTTCTTC	CASSTSGSSYNEQFF
TRBJ1-1	.	TRBV9	TRBD1	TGTGCCAGCAGCGTAGTCCAGGGGGTGAACACTGAAGCTTTCTTT	CASSVVQGVNTEAFF
TRBJ2-2	.	TRBV2	.	TGTGCCAGTACTCGTAACACCGGGGAGCTGTTTTTT	CASTRNTGELFF
TRBJ2-7	.	TRBV7-8	TRBD2	TGTGCCAGCAGCTCCCCGGGGGGATACGAGCAGTACTTC	CASSSPGGYEQYF
TRBJ1-1	.	TRBV7-3	.	TGTGCCAGCAGCTTAAATGGACATAAGTCAGCTTTCTTT	CASSLNGHKSAFF
TRBJ2-7	.	TRBV2	TRBD1	TGTGCCAGCAGTCTGGACAGGGGGCGCGAGCAGTACTTC	CASSLDRGREQYF
TRBJ1-2	.	TRBV27	.	TGTGCCAGCAGTTTGACACTCCTCTCTAACTATGGCTACACCTTC	CASSLTLLSNYGYTF
TRBJ1-2	.	TRBV4-1	TRBD1	TGCGCCAGCAGCCAACCGGCGGGGGGACAGAGACTCTATGGCTACACCTTC	CASSQPAGGQRLYGYTF
TRBJ2-5	.	TRBV27	TRBD1	TGTGCCAGCAGTCCGTGGGGACAGGGTCAAGAGACCCAGTACTTC	CASSPWGQGQETQYF
TRBJ1-1	.	TRBV7-2	TRBD1	TGTGCCAGCAGCATTGGACAGGGGGCTGGAACTGAAGCTTTCTTT	CASSIGQGAGTEAFF
TRBJ1-3	.	TRBV7-2	.	TGTGCCAGCAGCCTACAGGGTTCTGGAAACACCATATATTTT	CASSLQGSGNTIYF
TRBJ1-2	.	TRBV23-1	.	TGCGCCAGCAGTCAACCTGAACGCCTACCTAACTATGGCTACACCTTC	CASSQPERLPNYGYTF
TRBJ2-6	.	TRBV7-3	TRBD2	TGTGCCAGCAGCTTACCGGAAAGGGGACTACTAGATCGCTACTCTGGGGCCAACGTCCTGACTTTC	CASSLPERGLLDRYSGANVLTF
TRBJ2-2	.	TRBV14	.	TGTGCCAGCAGCCAAGATTCCCCGAGAATCGGGGAGCTGTTTTTT	CASSQDSPRIGELFF
TRBJ1-5	.	TRBV19	.	TGTGCCAGTAGTATTCCGGCGACAGCCAGCAATCAGCCCCAGCATTTT	CASSIPATASNQPQHF
TRBJ2-7	.	TRBV7-9	.	TGTGCCAGCAGCTTAGCGGTTAGCTCCTACGAGCAGTACTTC	CASSLAVSSYEQYF
TRBJ1-2	.	TRBV25-1	.	TGTGCCAGCAGTGGGGGGGTAGGGACTGTCAACTATGGCTACACCTTC	CASSGGVGTVNYGYTF
TRBJ1-1	few	TRBV5-4	.	TGTGCCAGCAGCAAAGACAGCCAAATGAACACTGAAGCTTTCTTT	CASSKDSQMNTEAFF
TRBJ2-7	.	TRBV5-1	TRBD1	TGCGCCAGCAGCCGGACAGGGAGCAACGAGCAGTACTTC	CASSRTGSNEQYF
TRBJ2-7	.	TRBV6-5	TRBD2	TGTGCCAGCGTTGCTAGCGGGGGCCCAGCCTACGAGCAGTACTTC	CASVASGGPAYEQYF
TRBJ1-1	.	TRBV4-1	.	TGCGCCAGCAGCCACCCCAACTTGGTGCCCGATGAAGCTTTCTTT	CASSHPNLVPDEAFF
TRBJ2-2	.	TRBV5-4	TRBD2	TGTGCCAGCAGCGCGAGCGGGGGGTACACCGGGGAGCTGTTTTTT	CASSASGGYTGELFF
TRBJ1-4	.	TRBV6-5	.	TGTGCCAGCAGTTCCCCAACAGGCGGCAATGAAAAACTGTTTTTT	CASSSPTGGNEKLFF
TRBJ1-3	.	TRBV19	TRBD1	TGTGCCAGTAGTTCCCTCTCAGGGGGAAGGCCAAACTCTGGAAACACCATATATTTT	CASSSLSGGRPNSGNTIYF